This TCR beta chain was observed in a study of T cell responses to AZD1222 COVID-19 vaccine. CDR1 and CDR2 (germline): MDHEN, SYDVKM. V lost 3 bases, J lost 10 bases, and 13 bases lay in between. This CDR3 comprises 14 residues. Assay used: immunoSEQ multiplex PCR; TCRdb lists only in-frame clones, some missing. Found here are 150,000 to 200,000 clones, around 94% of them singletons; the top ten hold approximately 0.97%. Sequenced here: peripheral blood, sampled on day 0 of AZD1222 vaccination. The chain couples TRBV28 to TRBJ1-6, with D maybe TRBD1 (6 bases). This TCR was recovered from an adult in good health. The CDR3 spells CASSFGGQGSPLHF. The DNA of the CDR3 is TGTGCCAGCAGTTTTGGGGGCCAGGGCTCACCCCTCCACTTT.